This TCR beta chain was retrieved from a study of tissue T cells after allogeneic stem cell transplantation. Points from the study as a whole: Which tissue TCRs were alloreactive or antigen-specific was not determined. Some clones might be persisting host cells.

With regard to this clone: What it binds is not known. The gene symbols are mouse symbols. The CDR3 extends 1 residue past the end of the read, so its final part is completed from the germline J gene.

Clones were read by immunoSEQ multiplex PCR, and TCRdb kept only the in-frame ones, dropping some. The table lists tens of thousands of clones, over 65% of them singletons, with roughly 0.7% in the top ten. CDR1 is NNHNN, CDR2 SYGAGS, per germline (reference sequence). The CDR3 totals 14 residues. The ends were cut back, 0 bases at V and 3 bases at J, with 9 bases in the middle. The clonotype comes from a pool of C57BL/6 mice in good health. This chain joins TRBV13-2 and TRBJ1-1; perhaps TRBD1 as D (6 bases). The sample comprised sorted cells pooled from one or two spleens. The sequenced CDR3 bases are TGTGCCAGCGGTGATGCCACAGGGTACACAGAAGTCTTC. Protein sequence: CASGDATGYTEVF. The full CDR3 protein is CASGDATGYTEVFF.